The rows below give T cell receptor beta chains drawn from one sample of a study of cytomegalovirus exposure and HLA in healthy donors. The repertoire was sequenced with immunoSEQ multiplex PCR; TCRdb's copy has only in-frame clones and lacks some. The sample lists more than 150,000 clones, around 80% seen once, with approximately 2% in the top ten. Sequencing input: PBMCs. Receptor source: a woman in her twenties or thirties in good health and CMV-seronegative. The CDR3 runs from the conserved cysteine through the conserved F or W. D genes are given only for firm matches. For some rows the clone size is stated as once, few or many, or as a class when expanded; others skip it.

V	D	size	J	CDR3	DNA
TRBV27	TRBD1	NA	TRBJ1-1	CASSLWDSTEAFF	TGTGCCAGCAGTTTATGGGACAGCACTGAAGCTTTCTTT
TRBV15	NA	NA	TRBJ2-1	CATSLSTGGDREQFF	TGTGCCACCAGCCTTAGTACCGGGGGTGATCGTGAGCAGTTCTTC
TRBV6-6	NA	few	TRBJ2-1	CASRPHGSSYNEQFF	TGTGCCAGCAGACCTCACGGTAGTTCCTACAATGAGCAGTTCTTC
TRBV28	TRBD1	NA	TRBJ1-1	CASSSGWTGSGEAFF	TGTGCCAGCAGTTCCGGATGGACAGGGTCTGGTGAAGCTTTCTTT
TRBV7-6	NA	NA	TRBJ2-1	CASSLSNEQFF	TGTGCCAGCAGCCTCAGCAATGAGCAGTTCTTC
TRBV30	NA	NA	TRBJ1-2	CAWSVTRERYGYTF	TGTGCCTGGAGTGTGACCCGGGAGAGGTATGGCTACACCTTC
TRBV5-5	NA	NA	TRBJ2-3	CASSLALGTDTQYF	TGTGCCAGCAGTCTCGCCCTAGGCACAGATACGCAGTATTTT
TRBV4-3	TRBD1	NA	TRBJ2-1	CASSQDIGGQGINEQFF	TGCGCCAGCAGCCAAGATATTGGGGGACAGGGCATCAATGAGCAGTTCTTC
TRBV5-1	TRBD1	NA	TRBJ1-1	CASSTGQGGTEAFF	TGCGCCAGCAGCACGGGACAGGGTGGGACTGAAGCTTTCTTT
TRBV2	NA	NA	TRBJ1-2	CATPRGAWYGYTF	TGTGCCACCCCCCGGGGGGCTTGGTATGGCTACACCTTC
TRBV7-3	TRBD1	NA	TRBJ2-2	CASSLWEQGSGELFF	TGTGCCAGCAGCTTATGGGAACAGGGGAGCGGGGAGCTGTTTTTT
TRBV29-1	NA	once	TRBJ2-1	CSVGWGLWGNEQFF	TGCAGCGTAGGATGGGGACTCTGGGGCAATGAGCAGTTCTTC
TRBV6-1	NA	few	TRBJ1-4	CASSQGLGEKLFF	TGTGCCAGCAGCCAGGGTTTAGGGGAAAAACTGTTTTTT
TRBV5-4	TRBD1	NA	TRBJ1-2	CASSLAQGAQGYGYTF	TGTGCCAGCAGCTTGGCGCAGGGGGCGCAGGGCTATGGCTACACCTTC
TRBV30	NA	few	TRBJ2-5	CALAGRRQETQYF	TGTGCCCTAGCCGGGCGCCGCCAAGAGACCCAGTACTTC
TRBV18	TRBD1	NA	TRBJ1-1	CASSIRTGNPNTEAFF	TGTGCCAGCTCTATCAGGACAGGGAACCCGAACACTGAAGCTTTCTTT
TRBV5-1	TRBD2	once	TRBJ2-5	CASSLVLAGEETQYF	TGCGCCAGCAGCTTGGTACTAGCGGGGGAAGAGACCCAGTACTTC
TRBV19	NA	NA	TRBJ1-2	CASNPADSPYGYTF	TGTGCCAGTAACCCTGCGGACTCGCCATATGGCTACACCTTC
TRBV5-6	NA	NA	TRBJ1-5	CASSLASAGENQPQHF	TGTGCCAGCAGCTTGGCCTCGGCAGGTGAGAATCAGCCCCAGCATTTT
TRBV7-3	NA	NA	TRBJ2-3	CASSLKGRVTDTQYF	TGTGCCAGCAGCCTAAAGGGCAGGGTCACAGATACGCAGTATTTT
TRBV6-1	NA	few	TRBJ2-1	CASSAGGGRNEQFF	TGTGCCAGCAGTGCCGGGGGTGGGAGGAATGAGCAGTTCTTC
TRBV9	NA	NA	TRBJ1-2	CASSVVAGPTNYGYTF	TGTGCCAGCAGCGTAGTGGCGGGACCCACTAACTATGGCTACACCTTC
TRBV2	NA	few	TRBJ1-2	CATLKGGSKGGYGYTF	TGTGCCACTCTGAAGGGAGGGTCTAAAGGGGGATATGGCTACACCTTC
TRBV7-2	TRBD2	once	TRBJ2-7	CASSLVGTSGGRGVVEQYF	TGTGCCAGCAGCTTAGTCGGGACTAGCGGGGGCCGGGGGGTTGTCGAGCAGTACTTC
TRBV5-4	NA	NA	TRBJ2-5	CASSRQIQETQYF	TGTGCCAGCAGCCGACAGATCCAAGAGACCCAGTACTTC
TRBV5-8	NA	NA	TRBJ2-2	CASSAGQSNTGELFF	TGTGCCAGCAGCGCTGGACAGTCGAACACCGGGGAGCTGTTTTTT
TRBV19	TRBD1	NA	TRBJ1-2	CASSEDRVHGYTF	TGTGCCAGTAGTGAGGACAGGGTTCATGGCTACACCTTC
TRBV5-1	TRBD1	NA	TRBJ2-3	CASSLAGQGYTDTQYF	TGCGCCAGCAGCTTGGCGGGACAGGGGTACACAGATACGCAGTATTTT
TRBV25-1	NA	few	TRBJ1-2	CASSEVAGYGYTF	TGTGCCAGCAGTGAGGTGGCGGGCTATGGCTACACCTTC
TRBV11-2	TRBD1	NA	TRBJ2-7	CASSATGQGEQYF	TGTGCCAGCAGCGCAACAGGACAGGGCGAGCAGTACTTC
TRBV29-1	NA	NA	TRBJ1-2	CSVEDTGSGYTF	TGCAGCGTTGAAGATACAGGGAGCGGCTACACCTTC
TRBV7-3	TRBD2	NA	TRBJ2-4	CASSLMGEGSYIQYF	TGTGCCAGCAGCTTAATGGGGGAGGGCTCGTACATTCAGTACTTC
TRBV7-9	NA	few	TRBJ1-4	CASSLPRGTNEKLFF	TGTGCCAGCAGCTTGCCCAGGGGAACTAATGAAAAACTGTTTTTT
TRBV27	TRBD2	NA	TRBJ2-1	CASSLAGGYNEQFF	TGTGCCAGCAGCCTAGCGGGGGGCTACAATGAGCAGTTCTTC
TRBV6-5	NA	few	TRBJ2-1	CASSYYRSNEQFF	TGTGCCAGCAGTTACTATCGTAGTAATGAGCAGTTCTTC
TRBV9	NA	NA	TRBJ2-3	CASSERLEGRADTQYF	TGTGCCAGCAGCGAAAGACTTGAAGGCCGGGCAGATACGCAGTATTTT
TRBV7-2	NA	NA	TRBJ2-7	CASSSEASDPYEQYF	TGTGCCAGCAGCTCCGAGGCTAGCGACCCATACGAGCAGTACTTC
TRBV4-2	TRBD1	NA	TRBJ2-7	CASSQGRITGGKSYEQYF	TGTGCCAGCAGCCAAGGGAGAATTACAGGGGGCAAGTCCTACGAGCAGTACTTC
TRBV5-1	NA	few	TRBJ2-7	CASSNQGGDEQYF	TGCGCCAGCAGCAATCAGGGGGGCGACGAGCAGTACTTC
TRBV2	TRBD1	NA	TRBJ2-7	CASNPEDRAHYEQYF	TGTGCCAGCAATCCAGAGGACAGGGCCCACTACGAGCAGTACTTC
TRBV30	TRBD1	NA	TRBJ1-2	CACRKTGADGYTF	TGTGCCTGTAGAAAGACAGGGGCGGATGGCTACACCTTC
TRBV7-2	NA	NA	TRBJ2-1	CASSSRLEQFF	TGTGCCAGCAGCTCAAGACTTGAGCAGTTCTTC
TRBV6-5	TRBD1	few	TRBJ1-2	CASSPGDRVYGYTF	TGTGCCAGCAGTCCCGGGGACAGAGTCTATGGCTACACCTTC
TRBV18	TRBD2	few	TRBJ2-5	CASSPGLAGETQYF	TGTGCCAGCTCACCGGGACTAGCGGGAGAGACCCAGTACTTC
TRBV7-2	NA	NA	TRBJ1-5	CASSSTFNQPQHF	TGTGCCAGCAGCTCGACATTCAATCAGCCCCAGCATTTT
TRBV29-1	TRBD1	NA	TRBJ1-5	CSVKGQSNQPQHF	TGCAGCGTTAAGGGACAGTCTAATCAGCCCCAGCATTTT
TRBV7-9	TRBD1	NA	TRBJ2-2	CASSPGQGTGELFF	TGTGCCAGCAGCCCGGGACAGGGGACCGGGGAGCTGTTTTTT